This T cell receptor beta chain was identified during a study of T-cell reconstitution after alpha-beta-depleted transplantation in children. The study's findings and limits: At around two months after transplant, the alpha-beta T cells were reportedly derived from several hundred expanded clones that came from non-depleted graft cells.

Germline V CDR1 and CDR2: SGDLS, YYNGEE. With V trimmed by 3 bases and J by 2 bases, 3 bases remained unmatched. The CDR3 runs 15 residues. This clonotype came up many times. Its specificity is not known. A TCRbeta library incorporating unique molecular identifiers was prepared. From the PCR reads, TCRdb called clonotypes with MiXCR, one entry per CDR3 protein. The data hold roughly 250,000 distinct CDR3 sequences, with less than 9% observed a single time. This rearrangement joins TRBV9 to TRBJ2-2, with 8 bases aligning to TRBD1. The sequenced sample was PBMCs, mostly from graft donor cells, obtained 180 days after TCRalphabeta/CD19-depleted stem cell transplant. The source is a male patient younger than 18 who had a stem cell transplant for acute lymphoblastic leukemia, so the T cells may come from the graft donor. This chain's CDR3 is CASSAAGGNTGELFF. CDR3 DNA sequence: TGTGCCAGCAGCGCTGCAGGGGGCAACACCGGGGAGCTGTTTTTT.